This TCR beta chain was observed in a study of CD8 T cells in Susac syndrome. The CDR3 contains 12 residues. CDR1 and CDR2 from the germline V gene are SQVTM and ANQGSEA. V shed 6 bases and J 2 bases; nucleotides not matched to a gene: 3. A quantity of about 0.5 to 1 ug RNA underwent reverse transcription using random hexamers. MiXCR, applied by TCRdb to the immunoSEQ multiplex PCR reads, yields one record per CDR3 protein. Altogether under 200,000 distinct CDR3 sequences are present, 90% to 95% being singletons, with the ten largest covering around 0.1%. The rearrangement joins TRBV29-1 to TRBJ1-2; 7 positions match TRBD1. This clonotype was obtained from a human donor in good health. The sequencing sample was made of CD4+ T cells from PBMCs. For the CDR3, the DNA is TGCAGCGTCACGGACAGGAACTATGGCTACACCTTC. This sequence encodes CSVTDRNYGYTF.